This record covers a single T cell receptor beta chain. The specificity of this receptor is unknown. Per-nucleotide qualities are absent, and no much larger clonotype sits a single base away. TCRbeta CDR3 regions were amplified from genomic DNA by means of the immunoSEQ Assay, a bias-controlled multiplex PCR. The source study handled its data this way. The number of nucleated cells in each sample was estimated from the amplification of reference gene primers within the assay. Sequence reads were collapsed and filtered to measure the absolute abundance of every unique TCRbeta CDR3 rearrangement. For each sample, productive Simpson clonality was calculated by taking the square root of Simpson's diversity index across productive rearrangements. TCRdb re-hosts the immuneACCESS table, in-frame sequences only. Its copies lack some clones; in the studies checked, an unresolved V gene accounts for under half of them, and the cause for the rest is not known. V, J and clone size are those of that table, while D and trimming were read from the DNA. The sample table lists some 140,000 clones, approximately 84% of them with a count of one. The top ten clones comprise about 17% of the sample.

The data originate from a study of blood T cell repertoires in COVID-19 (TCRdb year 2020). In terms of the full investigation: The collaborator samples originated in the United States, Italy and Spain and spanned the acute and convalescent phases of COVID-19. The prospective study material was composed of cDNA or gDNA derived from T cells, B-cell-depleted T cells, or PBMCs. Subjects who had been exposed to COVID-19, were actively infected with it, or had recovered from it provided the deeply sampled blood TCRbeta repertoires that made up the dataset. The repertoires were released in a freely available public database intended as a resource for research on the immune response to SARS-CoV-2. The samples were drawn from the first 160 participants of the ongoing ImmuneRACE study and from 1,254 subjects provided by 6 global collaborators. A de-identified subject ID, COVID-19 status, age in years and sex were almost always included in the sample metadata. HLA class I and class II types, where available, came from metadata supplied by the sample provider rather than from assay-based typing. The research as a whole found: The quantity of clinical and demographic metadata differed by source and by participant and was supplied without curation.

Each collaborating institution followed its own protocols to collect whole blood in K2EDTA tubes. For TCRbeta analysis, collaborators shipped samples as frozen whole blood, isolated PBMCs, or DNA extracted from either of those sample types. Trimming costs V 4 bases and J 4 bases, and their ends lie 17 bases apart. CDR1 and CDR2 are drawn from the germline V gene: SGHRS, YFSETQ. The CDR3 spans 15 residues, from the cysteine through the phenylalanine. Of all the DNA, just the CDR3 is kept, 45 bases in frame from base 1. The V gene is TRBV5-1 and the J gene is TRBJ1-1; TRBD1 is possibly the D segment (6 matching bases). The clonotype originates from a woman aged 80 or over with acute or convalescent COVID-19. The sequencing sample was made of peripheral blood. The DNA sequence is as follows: TGCGCCAGCAGCCAGGGGTTCACGGGGAGCACTGAAGCTTTCTTT. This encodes CASSQGFTGSTEAFF.